This T cell receptor (beta chain) was sequenced for a study of T cells in Graves' hyperthyroidism and ophthalmopathy. Using 10 ml of fresh peripheral blood, PBMCs were prepared. With V trimmed by 6 bases and J by 6 bases, 12 bases remained unmatched. The CDR3 length is 16 residues. The germline V gene encodes CDR1 MNHEY and CDR2 SMNVEV (reference sequence). This clonotype was recorded at least ten times. Its antigen remains unknown. Amplification targeted TCR beta CDR3 regions from RNA transcripts. HTBI primers were used for first-round RT-PCR of the TCR CDR3. TCRdb processed the multiplex PCR reads anew with MiXCR; each CDR3 protein has one entry. The repertoire holds a few hundred thousand distinct CDR3 sequences, with about 15% as singletons. Study-wide results and limits: Most thyroid clonotypes that were expanded above 0.001 also turned up in blood.

The sequenced sample consisted of blood. The TCR comes from a woman younger than 45 with Graves' hyperthyroidism. This sequence joins TRBV27 and TRBJ2-1, with 9 nucleotides matching TRBD2. The CDR3 region has the DNA TGTGCCAGCAGGCCCAATGTAGGGACTAGCTTCAATGAGCAGTTCTTC. Translating gives CASRPNVGTSFNEQFF.